This T cell receptor beta chain is from a study of shared clonotypes between healthy human individuals. Points from the study as a whole: Incompleteness in sorted-subset sequencing, despite large depth, was shown by rarefaction. Larger estimated richness was generally seen in naive subsets than in memory subsets.

Germline CDR1 is MNHEY and CDR2 is SVGAGI. The CDR3 is made up of 11 amino acids. V shed 4 bases and J 6 bases; nucleotides not matched to a gene: 0. Of note for this clone: The target antigen is unknown.

Sequencing was performed with immunoSEQ multiplex PCR; in TCRdb, only in-frame clones are kept and a portion is missing. The profile shows around 550,000 clones, less than 96% of them singletons. The chain combines TRBV6-5 with TRBJ2-7; 7 nucleotides match TRBD2. The sequenced sample consisted of naive CD4+ T cells sorted from blood. This sample's subset: CD45RA+ positively selected. The clonotype comes from a woman in her twenties or thirties in good health. The DNA of the CDR3 is TGTGCCAGCAGTTGGGGGGGCGAGCAGTACTTC. It codes for CASSWGGEQYF.